The 31 T cell receptor beta chains given below trace back to one sample, sequenced in a study of blood T cells in healthy people across ages. Primed by a sample-barcoded 5' primer and a J-beta primer mix, a second PCR proceeded for 7 to 11 cycles. TCRdb reanalysed the 5' RACE reads using MiXCR and keeps one entry per CDR3 protein. The repertoire holds some 850,000 distinct CDR3 sequences, under 30% seen once, with over 2.5% in the top ten. This same sample was also part of a study on T cells of mothers and their children.

The sequencing sample was made of blood. The source of these receptors is a boy aged 5-17 years in good health.

This clonotype appeared a few times. The chain links TRBV6-6 to TRBJ2-2; TRBD1 matches 7 bases. Germline CDR1 MNHNY, CDR2 SVGAGI (reference sequence). The CDR3 length is 16 residues. The V segment lost 5 bases and the J segment 3 bases; nucleotides outside the gene matches: 9. The CDR3 region is CASSHRGPPDTGELFF. For the CDR3, the DNA is TGTGCCAGCAGTCACAGGGGCCCCCCGGACACCGGGGAGCTGTTTTTT.

This chain uses TRBV6-6 with TRBJ2-1; D might be TRBD1 (6 bases). The CDR3 contains 16 residues. Trimming took 2 bases from V and 0 from J, leaving 11 bases between them. Germline CDR1 MNHNY, CDR2 SVGAGI (reference sequence). Written as DNA, the CDR3 is TGTGCCAGCAGTTACGTCGGACAGAGCTCCTACAATGAGCAGTTCTTC. Its protein product is CASSYVGQSSYNEQFF.

V usage is TRBV21-1 and J usage is TRBJ1-1; TRBD1, the table's D call, was not compared with the DNA. TRBV21-1 is assigned pseudogene status. The CDR3 covers 17 residues. The CDR3, as DNA: TGTGCCAGCAGCGCGCAGACAGGGGGCGAAGGTGGAACTGAAGCTTTCTTT. This encodes CASSAQTGGEGGTEAFF.

The rearrangement uses TRBV6-1 and TRBJ2-5, with 7 bases fitting TRBD2. The DNA end is a closer match to TRBJ2-1, so the J assignment may be wrong. Germline V lookup: CDR1 MNHNS, CDR2 SASEGT. CDR3 length equals 16 residues. CDR3 amino acids: CASSEGTQRDNNEQFF. CDR3 DNA sequence: TGTGCCAGCAGTGAAGGAACCCAGCGGGATAACAATGAGCAGTTCTTC.

The chain links TRBV7-3 to TRBJ2-5; D call uncertain. The DNA end is a closer match to TRBJ2-7, so the J assignment may be wrong. Germline loops: CDR1 SGHTA, CDR2 FQGTGA. This CDR3 contains 13 residues. The chain's CDR3 is CASSLTQAGEQYF. CDR3 sequence (DNA): TGTGCCAGCAGCTTAACGCAGGCTGGCGAGCAGTACTTC.

This chain's CDR3 is CSAPGDREETQYF. The CDR3 DNA is TGCAGTGCCCCGGGGGACAGGGAGGAGACCCAGTACTTC. The chain carries TRBV20-1 and TRBJ2-1, with 9 bases lining up with TRBD1. The DNA end is more similar to TRBJ2-5, so the J call may be wrong. The CDR3 runs to 13 residues. The germline V gene has CDR1 DFQATT and CDR2 SNEGSKA (reference sequence).

This clonotype has just a few counts. The CDR3 sequence: CASSFSGKRETQYF. CDR3 sequence (DNA): TGTGCCAGCAGCTTTAGTGGCAAAAGAGAGACCCAGTACTTC. The chain is built from TRBV7-2 and TRBJ2-5, with D unresolved. Germline-derived CDR1 and CDR2 are SGHTA and FQGNSA. V lost 3 bases, J lost 4 bases, and 12 bases lay in between. The CDR3 loop spans 14 amino acids. The full variable domain, rest sourced from reference TRBV7-2 and TRBJ2-5, is GAGVSQSPSNKVTEKGKDVELRCDPISGHTALYWYRQSLGQGLEFLIYFQGNSAPDKSGLPSDRFSAERTGGSVSTLTIQRTQQEDSAVYLCASSFSGKRETQYFGPGTRLLVL.

This clonotype was found a few times. The gene calls are TRBV27 and TRBJ1-1; D unclear. V lost 1 base to trimming and J lost 8 bases, with 8 bases between them. The CDR3 length is 12 residues. Germline V gives CDR1 MNHEY, CDR2 SMNVEV (reference sequence). CDR3 DNA sequence: TGTGCCAGCAGTTTATTTGGGCAGGAAGCTTTCTTT. Translation gives CASSLFGQEAFF.

The rearrangement joins TRBV7-6 to TRBJ2-3; 8 bases line up with TRBD2. The length of the CDR3 is 14 residues. Germline trimming cut 5 bases from V and 2 bases from J; bases unmatched to any gene: 3. Germline CDR1 reads SGHVS; CDR2 reads FNYEAQ. The CDR3: CASSALADTDTQYF. As DNA, the CDR3 is TGTGCCAGCAGCGCACTAGCGGACACAGATACGCAGTATTTT. The variable domain in full, completed from reference TRBV7-6 and TRBJ2-3, reads GAGVSQSPRYKVTKRGQDVALRCDPISGHVSLYWYRQALGQGPEFLTYFNYEAQQDKSGLPNDRFSAERPEGSISTLTIQRTEQRDSAMYRCASSALADTDTQYFGPGTRLTVL.

The chain links TRBV12-3 or TRBV12-4 to TRBJ1-1, with a weak D call TRBD1 (5 bases). This CDR3 spans 12 amino acids. Trimming pared 11 bases from V and 1 base from J, leaving 11 bases between. CDR3 protein: CASHGGNTEAFF. For the CDR3, the DNA is TGTGCCTCCCACGGGGGGAACACTGAAGCTTTCTTT.

Many counts were recorded for this clonotype. The chain uses TRBV7-2 and TRBJ2-5; the D gene is possibly TRBD1 (7 bases). Trimming took off 5 bases at V and 4 bases at J, with 17 bases between the two ends. CDR1 SGHTA and CDR2 FQGNSA come from the germline V gene. This CDR3 spans 15 amino acids. The CDR3 DNA reads as TGTGCCAGCAGCCCCAATCAGGGGGGAGGAGAGACCCAGTACTTC. This translates into CASSPNQGGGETQYF.

V and J are TRBV3-1 and TRBJ1-1; D remains ambiguous. Germline V gene sequence: CDR1 LGHDT, CDR2 YNNKEL (reference sequence). The CDR3 is made up of 12 amino acids. Trimming removed 4 bases from V and 6 bases from J, with 9 bases in between. In nucleotides, the CDR3 is TGTGCCAGCAGCCGCACCCCCGCTGAAGCTTTCTTT. It codes for CASSRTPAEAFF. Full variable domain (missing parts from reference TRBV3-1 and TRBJ1-1): DTAVSQTPKYLVTQMGNDKSIKCEQNLGHDTMYWYKQDSKKFLKIMFSYNNKELIINETVPNRFSPKSPDKAHLNLHINSLELGDSAVYFCASSRTPAEAFFGQGTRLTVV.

V usage is TRBV27 and J usage is TRBJ1-2; D uncertain. CDR1 and CDR2 (germline): MNHEY, SMNVEV (reference sequence). The V gene lost 1 base and the J gene lost 4 bases, with 16 bases spanning the gap. The CDR3 length is 16 residues. Here the CDR3 DNA reads TGTGCCAGCAGTTTATTCCCCAAGGACGATACCTATGGCTACACCTTC. Its translation is CASSLFPKDDTYGYTF.

This clonotype was recorded a few times. CDR3 loop: CASSTGHLGNTIYF. DNA for the CDR3: TGTGCCAGCAGCACAGGACACCTAGGAAACACCATATATTTT. V and J are TRBV12-3 or TRBV12-4 and TRBJ1-3; maybe TRBD1 (5 bases). The V gene lost 6 bases and the J gene lost 4 bases, with 13 bases spanning the gap. The CDR3 runs 14 residues.

This clonotype was picked up a small number of times. The rearrangement uses TRBV14 and TRBJ2-1, with D perhaps TRBD2 (5 bases). Trimming took off 7 bases at V and 6 bases at J, with 13 bases between the two ends. CDR1 is SGHDN and CDR2 is FVKESK in the germline V gene. This CDR3 has 13 amino acids. Here the CDR3 DNA reads TGTGCCAGCAACGGGAAAGGGTTCAATGAGCAGTTCTTC. Amino acids: CASNGKGFNEQFF. Full variable domain (missing parts from reference TRBV14 and TRBJ2-1): EAGVTQFPSHSVIEKGQTVTLRCDPISGHDNLYWYRRVMGKEIKFLLHFVKESKQDESGMPNNRFLAERTGGTYSTLKVQPAELEDSGVYFCASNGKGFNEQFFGPGTRLTVL.

This clonotype appeared a few times. The gene calls are TRBV21-1 and TRBJ2-1; the table's D call TRBD2 went unverified against the DNA. The J call may be mistaken, given a closer DNA end match to TRBJ2-7. TRBV21-1 is listed as a pseudogene. This CDR3 has 13 amino acids. In DNA form, the CDR3 reads TGTGCCAGGGCCCCACTAGTTACCTACGAGCAGTACTTC. Amino acid sequence: CARAPLVTYEQYF.

This clonotype has more than one count but fewer than ten. The rearrangement links TRBV27 to TRBJ1-2; 9 bases match TRBD1. The CDR3 is made up of 17 amino acids. Germline CDR1 is MNHEY and CDR2 is SMNVEV (reference sequence). With 6 bases clipped from V and 0 bases from J, the junction kept 11 bases outside the gene matches. CDR3 sequence reads: CASSPHLRTGANYGYTF. CDR3 in DNA: TGTGCCAGCAGCCCCCATTTACGGACAGGGGCTAACTATGGCTACACCTTC.

This clonotype was counted only a few times. The chain couples TRBV6-1 to TRBJ2-2, with 7 bases aligning to TRBD1. The germline V gene has CDR1 MNHNS and CDR2 SASEGT. This CDR3 contains 15 residues. Trimming cost V 7 bases and J 2 bases; bases outside gene matches: 7. The CDR3 DNA follows: TGTGCCAGCAACAAGGGGGCAAGTAACACCGGGGAGCTGTTTTTT. Protein: CASNKGASNTGELFF.

The CDR3 is CASMGRNNSPLHF. The CDR3 DNA reads TGTGCCAGCATGGGACGGAATAATTCACCCCTCCACTTT. The rearrangement joins TRBV2 to TRBJ1-6; tentative D call: TRBD1 (5 bases). V lost 7 bases and J 5 bases, leaving 9 bases between the germline ends. Germline values: CDR1 SNHLY, CDR2 FYNNEI. The length of the CDR3 is 13 residues.

The rearrangement joins TRBV15 to TRBJ2-7; 7 nucleotides align to TRBD1. The end of the DNA is better explained by TRBJ2-5, so the J call may be wrong. Looked up from germline, CDR1 is LNHNV and CDR2 is YYDKDF (reference sequence). This CDR3 contains 14 residues. The CDR3 DNA is TGTGCCACCAGCAGACAGGGGGTCGGAGAGACCCAGTACTTC. Translation: CATSRQGVGETQYF.

V and J are TRBV9 and TRBJ1-3, with D tentatively TRBD1 (5 bases). The CDR3 sequence is 15 residues long. V lost 3 bases and J 0 bases, leaving 10 bases between the germline ends. CDR1 and CDR2 (germline): SGDLS, YYNGEE. The CDR3: CASSAEGISGNTIYF. The DNA for the CDR3 is TGTGCCAGCAGCGCCGAGGGGATCTCTGGAAACACCATATATTTT.

In this sample, this clonotype turned up a few times. The J gene is TRBJ2-1, the V gene TRBV12-3 or TRBV12-4, with D perhaps TRBD2 (6 bases). The V and J ends lost 3 bases and 9 bases respectively, with 9 bases between them. The CDR3 is 12 amino acids. The CDR3 spells CASSFPGSEQFF. CDR3 nucleotide sequence: TGTGCCAGCAGTTTTCCCGGGAGTGAGCAGTTCTTC.

The chain joins TRBV10-3 to TRBJ2-7; D may be TRBD2 (6 bases). From germline, CDR1 is ENHRY and CDR2 SYGVKD. This CDR3 is 14 amino acids long. V lost 4 bases and J 0 bases, leaving 10 bases between the germline ends. The DNA for the CDR3 is TGTGCCATCAGTGGCCTTAGCGGCTCCTACGAGCAGTACTTC. Its translation: CAISGLSGSYEQYF.

This chain uses TRBV28 with TRBJ2-4, with no clear D. Trimming removed 2 bases from V and 2 bases from J, with 7 bases in between. The V gene's germline CDR1 is MDHEN and CDR2 SYDVKM. CDR3 length equals 14 residues. CDR3 sequence reads: CASSLRPTKNIQYF. Here the CDR3 DNA reads TGTGCCAGCAGTTTACGGCCGACCAAAAACATTCAGTACTTC.

The gene calls are TRBV5-1 and TRBJ2-3; 12 bases map to TRBD2. The CDR3 runs 18 residues. CDR1 SGHRS and CDR2 YFSETQ come from the germline V gene. The trim removed 3 bases at V and 0 bases at J, leaving 8 bases unmatched. The CDR3 DNA reads as TGCGCCAGCAGCTATAGACTAGCGGGGGCCCCTAGCACAGATACGCAGTATTTT. It specifies CASSYRLAGAPSTDTQYF.

The V call is TRBV20-1, the J call TRBJ2-1, with D perhaps assigned TRBD1 or TRBD2 (5 bases each). The DNA end favors TRBJ2-5, so the J call may be wrong. Germline CDR1 is DFQATT and CDR2 is SNEGSKA (reference sequence). CDR3 length equals 11 residues. The CDR3 DNA reads as TGCAGTGCCACCTGGGGGGAGACCCAGTACTTC. Translation gives CSATWGETQYF.

The chain is built from TRBV11-2 and TRBJ2-6; D is ambiguous. The length of the CDR3 is 14 residues. Germline loops: CDR1 SGHAT, CDR2 FQNNGV. Trimming took off 0 bases at V and 2 bases at J, with 2 bases between the two ends. Here the CDR3 DNA reads TGTGCCAGCAGCTTAGAAGCTGGGGCCAACGTCCTGACTTTC. This sequence encodes CASSLEAGANVLTF.

This clonotype was observed a few times. The J gene is TRBJ2-1, the V gene TRBV27; D not resolved. V was trimmed by 10 bases and J by 6 bases, leaving 13 bases between them. There are 12 residues in the CDR3. Germline CDR1 is MNHEY and CDR2 is SMNVEV (reference sequence). The CDR3 loop reads CAIGFLSNEQFF. The DNA of the CDR3 is TGTGCCATAGGCTTTTTAAGCAATGAGCAGTTCTTC.

V usage is TRBV10-2 and J usage is TRBJ2-7, with 8 bases lining up with TRBD2. V was pared by 5 bases and J by 6 bases, with 18 bases of the junction left unmatched. This CDR3 region has 17 residues. Germline CDR1 and CDR2: WSHSY and SAAADI. The CDR3 region is CASSPPRLSGGASEQYF. For the CDR3, the DNA is TGCGCCAGCAGTCCCCCGCGATTATCGGGGGGGGCGTCCGAGCAGTACTTC.

This clonotype was found a few times. The gene calls are TRBV4-1 and TRBJ2-7; D remains unclear. This CDR3 has 14 amino acids. Germline loops: CDR1 MGHRA, CDR2 YSYEKL. Trimming took 0 bases from V and 0 from J, leaving 6 bases between them. In nucleotides, the CDR3 is TGCGCCAGCAGCCAAGAGCCCTTCTCCTACGAGCAGTACTTC. It codes for CASSQEPFSYEQYF.

This clonotype was found a few times. The genes are TRBV29-1 and TRBJ1-4; D may be TRBD1 (5 bases). Between the trimmed V and J ends, which lost 7 bases and 3 bases, there was a span of 15 bases. This CDR3 comprises 14 residues. Germline CDR1 and CDR2: SQVTM and ANQGSEA. The CDR3 is CSAGVRSANEKLFF. The CDR3 nucleotides read TGCAGCGCGGGGGTGCGTTCAGCTAATGAAAAACTGTTTTTT.